This is a list of T cell receptor beta chains from one sample in a study of blood T cell repertoires in COVID-19. Only in-frame clones appear in the TCRdb table, and some are missing; sequencing was by immunoSEQ multiplex PCR. This sample has 390,000 or so clones, with approximately 87% found just once. Input material: peripheral blood. The receptors shown here come from a woman in her 30s with COVID-19, enrolled during active disease. Both conserved end residues are part of each CDR3. The D gene is left open where the match is weak. Expanded clones get a size class; other rows say once, few or many, or leave the size out.

v_call: TRBV28
j_call: TRBJ2-1
cdr3_length: 16
d_call: TRBD2
clone_size: -
cdr3_aa: CASSLKASGLYNEQFF
cdr3_nt: TGTGCCAGCAGTTTAAAGGCTAGCGGCCTTTACAATGAGCAGTTCTTC

v_call: TRBV30
j_call: TRBJ2-1
cdr3_length: 16
d_call: TRBD2
clone_size: once
cdr3_aa: CAWSGSGRAGYNEQFF
cdr3_nt: TGTGCCTGGAGTGGGAGCGGGAGGGCCGGGTACAATGAGCAGTTCTTC

v_call: TRBV19
j_call: TRBJ2-5
cdr3_length: 15
d_call: TRBD2
clone_size: -
cdr3_aa: CASSTLAGGHETQYF
cdr3_nt: TGTGCCAGTAGTACCTTAGCGGGAGGGCACGAGACCCAGTACTTC

v_call: TRBV18
j_call: TRBJ2-5
cdr3_length: 15
d_call: -
clone_size: -
cdr3_aa: CASSPPGQDGETQYF
cdr3_nt: TGTGCCAGCTCACCACCGGGACAAGACGGAGAGACCCAGTACTTC

v_call: TRBV10-1
j_call: TRBJ2-7
cdr3_length: 14
d_call: TRBD2
clone_size: -
cdr3_aa: CASSEAGARTEQYF
cdr3_nt: TGCGCCAGCAGTGAAGCGGGGGCCCGCACCGAGCAGTACTTC

v_call: TRBV19
j_call: TRBJ2-4
cdr3_length: 16
d_call: TRBD2
clone_size: -
cdr3_aa: CASSIGRFRAKNIQYF
cdr3_nt: TGTGCCAGTAGTATCGGGAGGTTCCGGGCCAAAAACATTCAGTACTTC

v_call: TRBV3-1/TRBV3-2
j_call: TRBJ1-1
cdr3_length: 16
d_call: TRBD1
clone_size: -
cdr3_aa: CASSQDADRGRTEAFF
cdr3_nt: TGTGCCAGCAGCCAAGATGCCGACAGGGGACGGACTGAAGCTTTCTTT

v_call: TRBV29-1
j_call: TRBJ2-3
cdr3_length: 12
d_call: -
clone_size: -
cdr3_aa: CSADKSSDTQYF
cdr3_nt: TGCAGCGCCGACAAATCGTCAGATACGCAGTATTTT

v_call: TRBV4-1
j_call: TRBJ2-7
cdr3_length: 15
d_call: -
clone_size: -
cdr3_aa: CASSQDPGSTREQYF
cdr3_nt: TGCGCCAGCAGCCAAGATCCGGGGAGTACGCGCGAGCAGTACTTC

v_call: TRBV2
j_call: TRBJ2-1
cdr3_length: 11
d_call: -
clone_size: -
cdr3_aa: CASSDLYEQFF
cdr3_nt: TGTGCCAGCAGTGATCTCTATGAGCAGTTCTTC

v_call: TRBV6-6
j_call: TRBJ1-3
cdr3_length: 15
d_call: TRBD1
clone_size: -
cdr3_aa: CASSYWGQAGNTIYF
cdr3_nt: TGTGCCAGCAGTTACTGGGGACAGGCTGGAAACACCATATATTTT

v_call: TRBV5-1
j_call: TRBJ1-1
cdr3_length: 11
d_call: -
clone_size: -
cdr3_aa: CASRLDSEAFF
cdr3_nt: TGCGCCAGCAGGTTAGACAGTGAAGCTTTCTTT

v_call: TRBV28
j_call: TRBJ2-7
cdr3_length: 15
d_call: TRBD2
clone_size: -
cdr3_aa: CASTSLAGGSGEQYF
cdr3_nt: TGTGCCAGCACCTCACTAGCGGGGGGCTCCGGGGAGCAGTACTTC

v_call: TRBV11-2
j_call: TRBJ2-1
cdr3_length: 15
d_call: -
clone_size: few
cdr3_aa: CASSLDRSPYNEQFF
cdr3_nt: TGTGCCAGCAGCTTAGATAGGAGTCCCTACAATGAGCAGTTCTTC

v_call: TRBV7-9
j_call: TRBJ2-2
cdr3_length: 11
d_call: -
clone_size: -
cdr3_aa: CASSASGELFF
cdr3_nt: TGTGCCAGCAGCGCCAGCGGGGAGCTGTTTTTT

v_call: TRBV5-1
j_call: TRBJ2-1
cdr3_length: 18
d_call: TRBD2
clone_size: -
cdr3_aa: CASSLEPGLAGAYNEQFF
cdr3_nt: TGCGCCAGCAGCTTGGAGCCCGGGCTAGCGGGAGCCTACAATGAGCAGTTCTTC